One and the same sample provided the 5 T cell receptor beta chains below, sequenced in a study of immune heterogeneity within non-small cell lung tumors. Bulk tumor genomic DNA constituted the template, at around 600 ng per sample. While surgery was under way, several biopsies spaced far apart were taken per primary tumor. Newly diagnosed with untreated non-small cell lung cancer, the patients underwent curative surgery. Multiplex PCR amplified TCR beta CDR3 with 32 V and 13 J primers. TCRdb passed the multiplex PCR reads through MiXCR, listing each CDR3 protein once. The table has around 21,000 distinct CDR3 sequences, approximately 30% seen once; the top ten hold 4.4%. Material for sequencing was lung tumor tissue. The source is a middle-aged man with non-small cell lung cancer.

This clonotype was found a few times. The genes are TRBV20-1 and TRBJ2-1; the match to TRBD1 covers 9 bases. J gave up 5 bases and V 5 bases, and 10 bases lay outside the gene matches. The CDR3 is 15 residues long. CDR1 is DFQATT and CDR2 is SNEGSKA in the germline V gene (reference sequence). DNA of the CDR3: TGCAGTGCTTTAACTTATGGGACAGGGAACAATGAGCAGTTCTTC. Protein sequence: CSALTYGTGNNEQFF.

This clonotype showed up many times. The chain has TRBV6-1 and TRBJ1-1; 11 bases are a match to TRBD1. This CDR3 spans 16 amino acids. V gave up 7 bases and J gave up 10 bases; unmatched junction bases: 17. Germline loops: CDR1 MNHNS, CDR2 SASEGT. The CDR3 DNA follows: TGTGCCAGCACCCCGGACAGGGGGCGCGAGGCCCGACGAGCTTTCTTT. This sequence encodes CASTPDRGREARRAFF.

The chain joins TRBV12-5 to TRBJ1-5; tentatively, D is TRBD1 (6 bases). From germline, CDR1 is LGHNT and CDR2 FRNRAP. This CDR3 is 18 amino acids long. V was trimmed by 0 bases and J by 7 bases, leaving 22 bases between them. The CDR3 protein is CASGLVVGEGGRGQPQHF. Here the CDR3 DNA reads TGTGCTAGTGGTTTGGTAGTAGGTGAGGGGGGTCGGGGACAGCCCCAGCATTTT.

Worth noting for this clonotype: With a much larger clone just one base away, this may be a read error. This chain connects TRBV7-9 to TRBJ2-7; D is perhaps TRBD1 (6 bases). Deletions cut 4 bases from V and 3 bases from J, with 13 bases between. CDR1 is SEHNR and CDR2 is FQNEAQ in the germline V gene (reference sequence). The CDR3 has 14 residues. This CDR3 reads CASSSQGTHYEQYF. CDR3 DNA sequence: TGTGCCAGCAGCTCGCAGGGGACCCACTACGAGCAGTACTTC.

Judged by abundance, this clonotype is medium-sized (0.01 to 0.1%). The rearrangement joins TRBV6-1 to TRBJ1-2, with TRBD1 identical over 7 bases. The germline V gene encodes CDR1 MNHNS and CDR2 SASEGT. This CDR3 is built from 12 residues. Germline trimming cut 3 bases from V and 8 bases from J; bases unmatched to any gene: 3. The CDR3 here is CASSDWTGGYTF. CDR3 DNA: TGTGCCAGCAGTGATTGGACAGGAGGCTACACCTTC.